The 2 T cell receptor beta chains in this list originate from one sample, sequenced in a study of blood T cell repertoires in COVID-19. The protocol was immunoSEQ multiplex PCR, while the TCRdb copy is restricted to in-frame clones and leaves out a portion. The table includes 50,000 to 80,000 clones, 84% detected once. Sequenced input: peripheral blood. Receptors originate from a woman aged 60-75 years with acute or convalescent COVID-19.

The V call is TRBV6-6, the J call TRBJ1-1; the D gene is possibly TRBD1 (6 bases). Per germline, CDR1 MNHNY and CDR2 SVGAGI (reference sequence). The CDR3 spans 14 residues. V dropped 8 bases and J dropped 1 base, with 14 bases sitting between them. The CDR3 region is CASLRGAGNTEAFF. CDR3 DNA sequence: TGTGCCAGCCTCAGGGGCGCTGGGAACACTGAAGCTTTCTTT.

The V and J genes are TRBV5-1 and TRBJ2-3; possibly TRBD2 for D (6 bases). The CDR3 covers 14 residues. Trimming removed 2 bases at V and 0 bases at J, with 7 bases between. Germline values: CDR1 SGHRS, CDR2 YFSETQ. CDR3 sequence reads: CASSLSGSTDTQYF. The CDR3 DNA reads TGCGCCAGCAGCTTAAGCGGGAGCACAGATACGCAGTATTTT.